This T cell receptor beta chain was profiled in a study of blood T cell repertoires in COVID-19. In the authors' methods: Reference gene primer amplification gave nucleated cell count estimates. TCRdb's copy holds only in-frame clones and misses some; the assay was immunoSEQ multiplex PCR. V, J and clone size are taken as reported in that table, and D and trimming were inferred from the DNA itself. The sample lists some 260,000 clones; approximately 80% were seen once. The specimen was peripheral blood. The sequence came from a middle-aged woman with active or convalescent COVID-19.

In DNA form, the CDR3 reads TGTGCCAGCAGCCGGGACAAAGGCTATGGCTACACCTTC. Encoded protein: CASSRDKGYGYTF. The V call is TRBV7-9, the J call TRBJ1-2; D is possibly TRBD1 (6 bases). V was trimmed by 5 bases and J by 4 bases, leaving 11 bases between them. Germline V gene lookup returns CDR1 SEHNR and CDR2 FQNEAQ (reference sequence). The CDR3 length is 13 residues.